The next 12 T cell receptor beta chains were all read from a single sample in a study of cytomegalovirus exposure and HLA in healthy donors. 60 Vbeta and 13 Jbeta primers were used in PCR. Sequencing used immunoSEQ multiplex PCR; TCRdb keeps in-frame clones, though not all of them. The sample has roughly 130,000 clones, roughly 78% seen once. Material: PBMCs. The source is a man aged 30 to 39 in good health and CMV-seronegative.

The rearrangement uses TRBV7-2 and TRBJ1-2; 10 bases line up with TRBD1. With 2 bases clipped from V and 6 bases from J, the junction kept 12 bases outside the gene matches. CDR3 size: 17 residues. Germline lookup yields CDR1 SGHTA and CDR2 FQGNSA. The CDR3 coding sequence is TGTGCCAGCAGCTTAACCCCCCGGGACAGGGGACGCCATGGCTACACCTTC. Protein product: CASSLTPRDRGRHGYTF. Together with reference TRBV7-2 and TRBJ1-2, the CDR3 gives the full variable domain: GAGVSQSPSNKVTEKGKDVELRCDPISGHTALYWYRQSLGQGLEFLIYFQGNSAPDKSGLPSDRFSAERTGGSVSTLTIQRTQQEDSAVYLCASSLTPRDRGRHGYTFGSGTRLTVV.

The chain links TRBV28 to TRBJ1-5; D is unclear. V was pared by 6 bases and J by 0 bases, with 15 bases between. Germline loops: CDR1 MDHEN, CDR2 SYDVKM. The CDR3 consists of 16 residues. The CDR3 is CASSYPTDYSNQPQHF. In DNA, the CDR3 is TGTGCCAGCAGCTACCCTACAGATTATAGCAATCAGCCCCAGCATTTT.

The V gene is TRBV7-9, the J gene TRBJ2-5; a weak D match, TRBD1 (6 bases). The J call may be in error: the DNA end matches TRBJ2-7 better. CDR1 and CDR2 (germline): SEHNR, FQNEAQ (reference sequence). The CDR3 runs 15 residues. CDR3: CASSLVQQGNYEQYF. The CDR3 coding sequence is TGTGCCAGCAGCTTAGTTCAACAGGGAAACTACGAGCAGTACTTC.

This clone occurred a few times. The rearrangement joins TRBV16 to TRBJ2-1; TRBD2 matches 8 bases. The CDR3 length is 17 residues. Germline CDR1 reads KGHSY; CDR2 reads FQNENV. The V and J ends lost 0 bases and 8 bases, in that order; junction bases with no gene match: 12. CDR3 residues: CASSQSAPGRALDEQFF. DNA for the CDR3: TGTGCCAGCAGCCAATCCGCCCCCGGGAGGGCCCTGGATGAGCAGTTCTTC. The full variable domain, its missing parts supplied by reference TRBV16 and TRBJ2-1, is GEEVAQTPKHLVRGEGQKAKLYCAPIKGHSYVFWYQQVLKNEFKFLISFQNENVFDETGMPKERFSAKCLPNSPCSLEIQATKLEDSAVYFCASSQSAPGRALDEQFFGPGTRLTVL.

The CDR3 protein is CAWSPTGGADSNQPQHF. The CDR3 coding sequence is TGTGCCTGGAGTCCGACAGGGGGTGCAGATAGCAATCAGCCCCAGCATTTT. The chain links TRBV30 to TRBJ1-5, with 9 bases aligning to TRBD1. Germline lookup yields CDR1 GTSNPN and CDR2 SVGIG (reference sequence). Trimming removed 2 bases from V and 0 bases from J; junction bases left unmatched: 8. The CDR3 extends over 17 amino acids. Full variable domain (missing parts from reference TRBV30 and TRBJ1-5): SQTIHQWPATLVQPVGSPLSLECTVEGTSNPNLYWYRQAAGRGLQLLFYSVGIGQISSEVPQNLSASRPQDRQFILSSKKLLLSDSGFYLCAWSPTGGADSNQPQHFGDGTRLSIL.

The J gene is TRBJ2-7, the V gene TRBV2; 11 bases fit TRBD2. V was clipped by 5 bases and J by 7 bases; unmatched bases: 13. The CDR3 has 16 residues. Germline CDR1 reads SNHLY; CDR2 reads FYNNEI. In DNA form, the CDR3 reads TGTGCCAGCAGTCCTACTAGCGGGAGTGGGGTGGGGGAGCAGTACTTC. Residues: CASSPTSGSGVGEQYF.

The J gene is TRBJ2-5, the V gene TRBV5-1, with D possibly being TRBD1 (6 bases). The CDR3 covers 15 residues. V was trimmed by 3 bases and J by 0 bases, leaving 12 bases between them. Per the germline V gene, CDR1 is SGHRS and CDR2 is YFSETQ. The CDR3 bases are TGCGCCAGCAGCTGGCCTAGGGGGAACCAAGAGACCCAGTACTTC. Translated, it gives CASSWPRGNQETQYF.

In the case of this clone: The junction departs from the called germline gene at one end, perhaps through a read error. The CDR3 DNA follows: TGTTCCAGCGGGGACAGGGTCTACGAGCAGTACTTC. Residues: CSSGDRVYEQYF. The genes are TRBV7-9 and TRBJ2-7; 9 bases fit TRBD1. The germline V gene encodes CDR1 SEHNR and CDR2 FQNEAQ (reference sequence). CDR3 length equals 12 residues.

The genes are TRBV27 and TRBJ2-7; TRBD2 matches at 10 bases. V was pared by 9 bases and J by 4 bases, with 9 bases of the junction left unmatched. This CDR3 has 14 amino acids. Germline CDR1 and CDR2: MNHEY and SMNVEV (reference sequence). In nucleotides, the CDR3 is TGTGCCAGTAGGAAGACTAGCGGGTTTTACGAGCAGTACTTC. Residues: CASRKTSGFYEQYF.

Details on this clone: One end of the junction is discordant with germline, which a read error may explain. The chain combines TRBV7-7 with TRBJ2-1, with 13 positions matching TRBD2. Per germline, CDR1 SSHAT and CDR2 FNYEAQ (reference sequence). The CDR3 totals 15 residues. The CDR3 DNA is TGTGCTAGCAGCACCGGGACTAGCGGGACGAATGAGCAGTTCTTC. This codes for CASSTGTSGTNEQFF. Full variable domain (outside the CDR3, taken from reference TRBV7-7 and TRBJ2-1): GAGVSQSPRYKVTKRGQDVTLRCDPISSHATLYWYQQALGQGPEFLTYFNYEAQPDKSGLPSDRFSAERPEGSISTLTIQRTEQRDSAMYRCASSTGTSGTNEQFFGPGTRLTVL.

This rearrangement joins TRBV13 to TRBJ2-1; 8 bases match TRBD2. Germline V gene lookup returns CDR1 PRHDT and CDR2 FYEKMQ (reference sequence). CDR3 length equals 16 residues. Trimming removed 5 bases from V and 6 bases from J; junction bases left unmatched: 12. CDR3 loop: CASSDPYEREPNEQFF. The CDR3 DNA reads TGTGCCAGCAGCGACCCCTACGAGCGGGAGCCCAATGAGCAGTTCTTC.

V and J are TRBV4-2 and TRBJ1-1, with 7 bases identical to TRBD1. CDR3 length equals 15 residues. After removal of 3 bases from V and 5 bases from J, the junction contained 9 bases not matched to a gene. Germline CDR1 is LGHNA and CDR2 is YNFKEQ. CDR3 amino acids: CASSQRPAGGTEAFF. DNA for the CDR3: TGTGCCAGCAGCCAGCGCCCTGCAGGGGGGACTGAAGCTTTCTTT.